This T cell receptor beta chain is drawn from a study of CD8 T cells in ankylosing spondylitis. General study points: Earlier literature documents some of the motif variants in reactive arthritis synovial fluid and blood. Typical of ankylosing spondylitis blood, it appeared, was a TCR beta motif of under 10 highly homologous variants.

One entry per CDR3 protein, called by TCRdb with MiXCR from the 5' RACE reads. The repertoire holds some 800,000 distinct CDR3 sequences, with 12% as singletons. A word on this clonotype: What it binds is unknown.

The V gene end was trimmed by 1 base and the J gene end by 3 bases; junction bases not matched to a gene: 9. The CDR3 consists of 16 residues. CDR1 and CDR2 (germline): LNHNV, YYDKDF (reference sequence). This chain uses TRBV15 with TRBJ2-7; the match to TRBD1 covers 7 bases. The sequence derives from a male donor with ankylosing spondylitis. Sequencing was done on a sample of blood, either unsorted or a sorted T cell fraction (not recorded which). The CDR3 spells CATSRVLTGDVYEQYF. DNA of the CDR3: TGTGCCACCAGCAGAGTACTCACAGGGGATGTCTACGAGCAGTACTTC.